This T cell receptor beta chain appears in the sequencing data of a study of identical twins. General study points: In cord blood, abundant beta clonotypes had fewer insertions; memory showed no trend.

About this clonotype itself: As yet, its antigen is unknown.

A template switching step contributed a universal primer site, while unique molecular identifiers were present in the cDNA. TCRdb called the 5' RACE reads again in MiXCR, with one record for every CDR3 protein. The sample yields roughly 260,000 distinct CDR3 sequences, roughly an eighth seen once. The V end lost 3 bases, the J end lost 7 bases, and 19 bases lay between the germline ends. The germline V gene has CDR1 DFQATT and CDR2 SNEGSKA (reference sequence). The CDR3 is made up of 15 amino acids. This TCR derives from a woman aged 18 to 35 in good health. The chain joins TRBV20-1 to TRBJ2-1; D perhaps matches TRBD1 (6 bases). Material: memory (CD45RO+) T cells sorted from blood. The CDR3 spells CSASLGQKVVNEQFF. CDR3 bases: TGCAGTGCTAGCCTAGGACAGAAAGTAGTAAATGAGCAGTTCTTC.